The entry that follows covers one T cell receptor beta chain sequence. Its specificity is unknown. Germline lookup yields CDR1 LNHDA and CDR2 SQIVND (reference sequence). V dropped 5 bases and J dropped 2 bases, with 18 bases sitting between them. The CDR3 spans 16 residues. Two replicates of 200 ng each gave 400 ng DNA per sample, survey resolution. Only in-frame clones appear in the TCRdb table, and some are missing; sequencing was by immunoSEQ multiplex PCR. The sample includes around 1,800 clones, around four fifths of them seen just once. This entry belongs to a study of hypomethylating agent response in myelodysplastic syndrome. About the research overall: With a mean age of 72.2 +/- 6.3 years, patients were most commonly cytogenetically diploid.

Points from the study as a whole: Whether shared GLIPH2 clusters recognize novel MDS antigens was not confirmed. Lack of age-matching between healthy donors and MDS patients could bias comparison.

The source was bone marrow, collected before or after starting hypomethylating agent treatment for myelodysplastic syndrome (not recorded which). The chain has TRBV19 and TRBJ2-5, with a tentative D call TRBD2 (6 bases). This receptor was obtained from a human donor with myelodysplastic syndrome. The CDR3 DNA reads TGTGCCAGTAGTCTGGGAGCGGGTAAGGTGCAAGAGACCCAGTACTTC. It yields the protein CASSLGAGKVQETQYF.